The following is a T cell receptor beta chain sequence with its context. Its antigen is currently unknown. PCR was performed using 60 Vbeta and 13 Jbeta primers. Sequencing used immunoSEQ multiplex PCR; TCRdb keeps in-frame clones, though not all of them. The sample carries approximately 93,000 clones, nearly 80% recorded once. This sample is part of a study of cytomegalovirus exposure and HLA in healthy donors. General observations from the study: Most CMV-associated TCR beta chains appeared HLA-restricted in a later analysis.

Trimming cost V 2 bases and J 1 base; bases outside gene matches: 2. CDR1 MNHEY and CDR2 SVGAGI come from the germline V gene. The CDR3 runs 14 residues. This rearrangement joins TRBV6-5 to TRBJ2-7; the match to TRBD1 covers 7 bases. Sequencing was done on a sample of PBMCs. This TCR came from a woman in her forties in good health and CMV-seronegative. CDR3 sequence: CASSYRDSSYEQYF. In DNA form, the CDR3 reads TGTGCCAGCAGTTACCGGGACAGTTCCTACGAGCAGTACTTC.